A selection of T cell receptor beta chains follows, all from one sample in a study of blood T cell repertoires in COVID-19. The protocol was immunoSEQ multiplex PCR, while the TCRdb copy is restricted to in-frame clones and leaves out a portion. Of about 23,000 clones listed, around 72% are singletons. Sequenced material: peripheral blood. These receptors all stem from an elderly woman with acute or convalescent COVID-19. The CDR3 runs from the conserved cysteine through the conserved F or W. D genes are given only for firm matches. The size field is filled for only some rows; it gives once, few, many or a size class.

clone_size: few; d_call: NA; j_call: TRBJ1-2; v_call: TRBV21-1; cdr3_nt: TGTGCCAGCAGCCTGGTCTTGGGGGCGCGCGGCTACACCTTC; cdr3_aa: CASSLVLGARGYTF
clone_size: NA; d_call: NA; j_call: TRBJ1-3; v_call: TRBV3-1/TRBV3-2; cdr3_nt: TGTGCCAGCAGCCGACAGGGAAACACCATATATTTT; cdr3_aa: CASSRQGNTIYF
clone_size: once; d_call: NA; j_call: TRBJ1-2; v_call: TRBV5-1; cdr3_nt: TGCGCCAGCAGCTTGGGTACAGGGCTCAGCGATGGCTACACCTTC; cdr3_aa: CASSLGTGLSDGYTF
clone_size: once; d_call: NA; j_call: TRBJ2-7; v_call: TRBV28; cdr3_nt: TGTGCCAGCACCCTAAACTACGAGCAGTACTTC; cdr3_aa: CASTLNYEQYF
clone_size: NA; d_call: TRBD1; j_call: TRBJ1-6; v_call: TRBV18; cdr3_nt: TGTGCCAGCTCACCCCTCACAGGGGATAATTCACCCCTCCACTTT; cdr3_aa: CASSPLTGDNSPLHF
clone_size: NA; d_call: NA; j_call: TRBJ1-2; v_call: TRBV4-2; cdr3_nt: TGTGCCAGCAGCCAAGAGGTAACAGGGCGCCGCTACACCTTC; cdr3_aa: CASSQEVTGRRYTF
clone_size: NA; d_call: NA; j_call: TRBJ1-1; v_call: TRBV5-8; cdr3_nt: TGTGCCAGCAGCTTGCTCGCAGGGGCAGAGACTTTCTTT; cdr3_aa: CASSLLAGAETFF
clone_size: NA; d_call: NA; j_call: TRBJ1-1; v_call: TRBV6-4; cdr3_nt: TGTGCCAGCAGTGACCCCGGGGGGGCGGTTGAAACTGAAGCTTTCTTT; cdr3_aa: CASSDPGGAVETEAFF
clone_size: NA; d_call: NA; j_call: TRBJ2-5; v_call: TRBV19; cdr3_nt: TGTGCCAGTAGTCGCGGGGCTGGGGCCGGAACGGGGGAGACCCAGTACTTC; cdr3_aa: CASSRGAGAGTGETQYF
clone_size: NA; d_call: NA; j_call: TRBJ2-7; v_call: TRBV21-1; cdr3_nt: TGTGCCAGCAGCAGCCGACAGGGGATCTGCGAGCAGTACTTC; cdr3_aa: CASSSRQGICEQYF
clone_size: NA; d_call: TRBD1; j_call: TRBJ2-1; v_call: TRBV10-3; cdr3_nt: TGTGCCATCAGTGCGGACAGGTACAATGAGCAGTTCTTC; cdr3_aa: CAISADRYNEQFF
clone_size: NA; d_call: NA; j_call: TRBJ2-3; v_call: TRBV2; cdr3_nt: TGTGCCAGCAGTGACTCCGTCTTCACAGATACGCAGTATTTT; cdr3_aa: CASSDSVFTDTQYF
clone_size: once; d_call: TRBD1; j_call: TRBJ2-1; v_call: TRBV10-3; cdr3_nt: TGTGCCATCAGTGAGGAACGGACAGGGGCATACAATGAGCAGTTCTTC; cdr3_aa: CAISEERTGAYNEQFF
clone_size: once; d_call: NA; j_call: TRBJ1-2; v_call: TRBV27; cdr3_nt: TGTGCCAGCAGTCCCCTCTTAGGGGACTATGGCTACACCTTC; cdr3_aa: CASSPLLGDYGYTF
clone_size: NA; d_call: NA; j_call: TRBJ2-2; v_call: TRBV7-9; cdr3_nt: TGTGCCCTCGGTAGCGGGAACACCGGGGAGCTGTTTTTT; cdr3_aa: CALGSGNTGELFF
clone_size: NA; d_call: NA; j_call: TRBJ2-3; v_call: TRBV5-4; cdr3_nt: TGTGCCAGCAGCTTGGCGGGAGATGCAGATACGCAGTATTTT; cdr3_aa: CASSLAGDADTQYF
clone_size: NA; d_call: NA; j_call: TRBJ2-1; v_call: TRBV15; cdr3_nt: TGTGCCACCAGCAGAGATCGGCGGGGCGAGCAGTTCTTC; cdr3_aa: CATSRDRRGEQFF
clone_size: NA; d_call: TRBD2; j_call: TRBJ2-7; v_call: TRBV5-5; cdr3_nt: TGTGCCAGCAGCATGGGACTAGCGGGAGTCTCGGTAGGGTACGAGCAGTACTTC; cdr3_aa: CASSMGLAGVSVGYEQYF
clone_size: NA; d_call: TRBD1; j_call: TRBJ1-5; v_call: TRBV5-6; cdr3_nt: TGTGCCAGCAGCTTGAGGGGCCCCGCGGTTAAACAGGGGGATCAGCCCCAGCATTTT; cdr3_aa: CASSLRGPAVKQGDQPQHF
clone_size: NA; d_call: TRBD1; j_call: TRBJ1-2; v_call: TRBV3-1/TRBV3-2; cdr3_nt: TGTGCCAGCAGCCAAGGGACAGGGAGCTATGGCTACACCTTC; cdr3_aa: CASSQGTGSYGYTF
clone_size: NA; d_call: TRBD1; j_call: TRBJ1-4; v_call: TRBV28; cdr3_nt: TGTGCCAGCAACTCCGACAGGGGCGTAAGTGAAAAACTGTTTTTT; cdr3_aa: CASNSDRGVSEKLFF
clone_size: NA; d_call: NA; j_call: TRBJ2-5; v_call: TRBV4-1; cdr3_nt: TGCGCCAGCAGCCGCGTACCGGCGGAGTCGACCCAGTACTTC; cdr3_aa: CASSRVPAESTQYF
clone_size: NA; d_call: TRBD1; j_call: TRBJ1-5; v_call: TRBV5-6; cdr3_nt: TGTGCCAGCAGCTTGGGACAGGGTGGAGATCAGCCCCAGCATTTT; cdr3_aa: CASSLGQGGDQPQHF
clone_size: NA; d_call: NA; j_call: TRBJ1-2; v_call: TRBV18; cdr3_nt: TGTGCCAGCTCACCAGATGGAGGGGACGGCTACACCTTC; cdr3_aa: CASSPDGGDGYTF
clone_size: few; d_call: NA; j_call: TRBJ2-7; v_call: TRBV6-5; cdr3_nt: TGTGCCAGCAGTCCAGGGACCTACGAGCAGTACTTC; cdr3_aa: CASSPGTYEQYF
clone_size: NA; d_call: NA; j_call: TRBJ1-2; v_call: TRBV29-1; cdr3_nt: TGCAGCGTTACAGGCAACCTCTATGGCTACACCTTC; cdr3_aa: CSVTGNLYGYTF
clone_size: NA; d_call: NA; j_call: TRBJ2-3; v_call: TRBV30; cdr3_nt: TGTGCCTGCCTTTTGAAGGGAGGAGGTACGCAGTATTTT; cdr3_aa: CACLLKGGGTQYF
clone_size: once; d_call: NA; j_call: TRBJ1-4; v_call: TRBV6-5; cdr3_nt: TGTGCCAGCAGTTACTCGGGCAGGAACGATGAAAAACTGTTTTTT; cdr3_aa: CASSYSGRNDEKLFF
clone_size: NA; d_call: TRBD2; j_call: TRBJ2-1; v_call: TRBV10-2; cdr3_nt: TGCGCCAGCAGCGGGAGGAGGGAGCAGTTCTTC; cdr3_aa: CASSGRREQFF
clone_size: few; d_call: TRBD1; j_call: TRBJ1-1; v_call: TRBV5-1; cdr3_nt: TGCGCCAGCAGCTCAACCGGGACAGCGAACACTGAAGCTTTCTTT; cdr3_aa: CASSSTGTANTEAFF
clone_size: NA; d_call: TRBD2; j_call: TRBJ2-3; v_call: TRBV11-2; cdr3_nt: TGTGCCAGCAGCGTCCTCGGGAGGACTAGCACAGATACGCAGTATTTT; cdr3_aa: CASSVLGRTSTDTQYF
clone_size: NA; d_call: NA; j_call: TRBJ2-5; v_call: TRBV4-2; cdr3_nt: TGTGCCAGCAGCCAAGAAGGCGTCAGGGTGTTAGAGACCCAGTACTTC; cdr3_aa: CASSQEGVRVLETQYF
clone_size: NA; d_call: NA; j_call: TRBJ1-1; v_call: TRBV7-3; cdr3_nt: TGTGCCAGCGGTTTCCCGGGATCGGCTGAAGCTTTCTTT; cdr3_aa: CASGFPGSAEAFF
clone_size: NA; d_call: NA; j_call: TRBJ1-1; v_call: TRBV24-1; cdr3_nt: TGTGCCACCAGTGATCGCGGAGAGGCCAAAGCTTTCTTT; cdr3_aa: CATSDRGEAKAFF
clone_size: few; d_call: TRBD2; j_call: TRBJ2-2; v_call: TRBV6-2/TRBV6-3; cdr3_nt: TGTGCCAGCAGTACAGGGACTAGCGGCCTCACCGGGGAGCTGTTTTTT; cdr3_aa: CASSTGTSGLTGELFF
clone_size: NA; d_call: NA; j_call: TRBJ1-6; v_call: TRBV6-2/TRBV6-3; cdr3_nt: TGTGCCAGCAGTCGCGCGGGTGTAAGAAATTCACCCCTCCACTTT; cdr3_aa: CASSRAGVRNSPLHF
clone_size: NA; d_call: TRBD1; j_call: TRBJ1-3; v_call: TRBV13; cdr3_nt: TGTGCCAGCAGCTGGGGGACAGGGGGTGCGGGCTCTGGAAACACCATATATTTT; cdr3_aa: CASSWGTGGAGSGNTIYF
clone_size: NA; d_call: TRBD1; j_call: TRBJ1-2; v_call: TRBV24-1; cdr3_nt: TGTGCCACCAGTGGCCCTCCGTCGCGGACAGGGGGGAAGGGCTACACCTTC; cdr3_aa: CATSGPPSRTGGKGYTF
clone_size: NA; d_call: TRBD1; j_call: TRBJ1-2; v_call: TRBV5-6; cdr3_nt: TGTGCCAGCAGCCTAACAGGGGAAGGCTACACCTTC; cdr3_aa: CASSLTGEGYTF
clone_size: NA; d_call: NA; j_call: TRBJ2-4; v_call: TRBV28; cdr3_nt: TGTGCCAGCAGTTCCCCAGGACAGAGCCTTATAGCCAAAAACATTCAGTACTTC; cdr3_aa: CASSSPGQSLIAKNIQYF
clone_size: NA; d_call: NA; j_call: TRBJ2-7; v_call: TRBV7-2; cdr3_nt: TGTGCCAGCAGCTTAGTTGGGTCGGGCTACGAGCAGTACTTC; cdr3_aa: CASSLVGSGYEQYF
clone_size: NA; d_call: TRBD1; j_call: TRBJ1-3; v_call: TRBV10-1; cdr3_nt: TGCGCCAGCAGTGAGTCGAGAGACAGGGGCTCTGGAAACACCATATATTTT; cdr3_aa: CASSESRDRGSGNTIYF
clone_size: NA; d_call: NA; j_call: TRBJ2-1; v_call: TRBV7-2; cdr3_nt: TGTGCCAGCAGCTTAGAGGCCCCCTGGGCGGGGCAAAACAATGAGCAGTTCTTC; cdr3_aa: CASSLEAPWAGQNNEQFF
clone_size: NA; d_call: TRBD1; j_call: TRBJ2-2; v_call: TRBV5-4; cdr3_nt: TGTGCCAGCAGCTTGAACAGGGGTACCGGGGAGCTGTTTTTT; cdr3_aa: CASSLNRGTGELFF
clone_size: NA; d_call: TRBD1; j_call: TRBJ1-3; v_call: TRBV15; cdr3_nt: TGTGCCACCAGCCGTAACCTACAGGGGAACTCTGGAAACACCATATATTTT; cdr3_aa: CATSRNLQGNSGNTIYF
clone_size: NA; d_call: NA; j_call: TRBJ1-1; v_call: TRBV29-1; cdr3_nt: TGCAGCGCCTTAAACACTGAAGCTTTCTTT; cdr3_aa: CSALNTEAFF
clone_size: NA; d_call: TRBD1; j_call: TRBJ2-7; v_call: TRBV3-1/TRBV3-2; cdr3_nt: TGTGCCAGCAGCCAAGATTCTGACAGGACAGGGGTCTACGAGCAGTACTTC; cdr3_aa: CASSQDSDRTGVYEQYF
clone_size: NA; d_call: TRBD1; j_call: TRBJ2-5; v_call: TRBV5-1; cdr3_nt: TGCGCCAGCAGCCTGGGAGGGACAGGGGGAGAAGAGACCCAGTACTTC; cdr3_aa: CASSLGGTGGEETQYF